This entry describes one TCR beta chain. These data come from a study of technical replicates of blood from a handful of donors. V shed 0 bases and J shed 3 bases, with 13 bases lying between them. This CDR3 has 16 amino acids. Germline values: CDR1 SGHDT, CDR2 YYEEEE. Sequencing used immunoSEQ multiplex PCR; TCRdb keeps in-frame clones, though not all of them. The sample includes approximately 93,000 clones, approximately 93% of them seen just once. The origin of this receptor is a human donor in good health. This chain joins TRBV5-6 and TRBJ2-1; tentative D call: TRBD2 (7 bases). The specimen was T cells isolated from PBMCs. The CDR3 nucleotides read TGTGCCAGCAGCTTGGAGGCGGGGGCCATCTACAATGAGCAGTTCTTC. Residues: CASSLEAGAIYNEQFF.